This TCR beta chain came from a study of CD8 T cells in Susac syndrome. Background on the study: Patients with Susac syndrome had blood drawn and were at that point therapy-naive, on corticosteroids, or on intravenous immunoglobulin alone.

Study-level findings and limits: No clonal expansion appeared among CD4+ T cells in Susac patients.

RNA, at roughly 0.45 to 1 ug, was reverse transcribed with random hexamers. Using its own MiXCR run on the immunoSEQ multiplex PCR reads, TCRdb lists one record per CDR3 protein. The sample lists around 180,000 distinct CDR3 sequences, roughly 94% occurring once. Turning to this clonotype: What it binds is unknown.

The V gene's germline CDR1 is MNHEY and CDR2 SMNVEV (reference sequence). V lost 0 bases, J lost 5 bases, and 7 bases stayed unmatched. The CDR3 is made up of 16 amino acids. The chain has TRBV27 and TRBJ2-5; the match to TRBD2 covers 9 bases. This TCR came from a human donor with Susac syndrome. Sequencing input: CD4+ T cells from PBMCs. CDR3 DNA: TGTGCCAGCAGTTTATCGGCGGGGGGGCTGGGGGAGACCCAGTACTTC. Protein product: CASSLSAGGLGETQYF.